This entry lists 10 T cell receptor beta chains sequenced from one sample in a study of CD8 T cells in Susac syndrome. Random hexamers were used to reverse transcribe the RNA input (roughly 0.5 to 1 ug). Using its own MiXCR run on the immunoSEQ multiplex PCR reads, TCRdb lists one record per CDR3 protein. The sample includes about 210,000 distinct CDR3 sequences, 95% seen only once; the top ten take 0.082%. The sequenced material came from CD4+ T cells from PBMCs. These receptors were taken from a human donor with multiple sclerosis.

V usage is TRBV30 and J usage is TRBJ1-6; TRBD1 matches at 10 bases. Germline values: CDR1 GTSNPN, CDR2 SVGIG (reference sequence). The CDR3 spans 14 residues. With V trimmed by 5 bases and J by 7 bases, 5 bases remained unmatched. CDR3 in DNA: TGTGCCTGGTGCCGGACAGGGGGAAATTCACCCCTCCACTTT. The encoded protein is CAWCRTGGNSPLHF.

The chain is built from TRBV3-1 and TRBJ2-2; D is uncertain. V was trimmed by 6 bases and J by 6 bases, leaving 5 bases between them. Germline V gives CDR1 LGHDT, CDR2 YNNKEL (reference sequence). The CDR3 extends over 11 amino acids. In DNA, the CDR3 is TGTGCCAGCAGGTACGCCGGGGAGCTGTTTTTT. Translating gives CASRYAGELFF.

The rearrangement links TRBV12-3 or TRBV12-4 to TRBJ1-4; 8 bases match TRBD1. The CDR3 runs 13 residues. J was trimmed by 8 bases and V by 2 bases; bases with no gene match: 1. CDR3 protein: CASSLRQGEKLFF. The DNA of the CDR3 is TGTGCCAGCAGTTTAAGACAGGGGGAAAAACTGTTTTTT.

V is TRBV6-6 and J is TRBJ2-5; maybe TRBD2 (6 bases). Germline V gene lookup returns CDR1 MNHNY and CDR2 SVGAGI (reference sequence). The CDR3 has 15 amino acids. Trimming stripped 0 bases from V and 5 bases from J, with 13 bases between. CDR3 sequence reads: CASSYSVNRGETQYF. CDR3 DNA sequence: TGTGCCAGCAGTTACTCCGTCAACCGGGGGGAGACCCAGTACTTC.

The rearrangement uses TRBV7-3 and TRBJ1-2; D unresolved. Germline-derived CDR1 and CDR2 are SGHTA and FQGTGA. The CDR3 is 12 residues long. Trimming removed 4 bases at V and 0 bases at J, with 3 bases between. In nucleotides, the CDR3 is TGTGCCAGCAGCTCCACTAACTATGGCTACACCTTC. Amino acid sequence: CASSSTNYGYTF.

J is TRBJ2-2 and V is TRBV14; D remains unclear. Trimming removed 3 bases at V and 7 bases at J, with 6 bases between. Germline lookup yields CDR1 SGHDN and CDR2 FVKESK. The CDR3 spans 12 residues. The CDR3 coding sequence is TGTGCCAGCAGCCACCCTCGCGGGGAGCTGTTTTTT. Translating gives CASSHPRGELFF.

The rearrangement joins TRBV12-3 or TRBV12-4 to TRBJ1-2; 7 bases agree with TRBD1. Germline trimming cut 5 bases from V and 6 bases from J; bases unmatched to any gene: 12. The CDR3 covers 15 residues. The chain's CDR3 is CASSPNYRGLDGYTF. CDR3 DNA: TGTGCCAGCAGTCCTAACTATAGGGGGCTTGATGGCTACACCTTC.

V and J are TRBV18 and TRBJ1-1; no clear D. This CDR3 comprises 14 residues. V dropped 6 bases and J dropped 1 base, with 12 bases sitting between them. The germline V gene encodes CDR1 KGHSH and CDR2 LQKENI. CDR3 protein: CASSPLHGNTEAFF. CDR3 DNA sequence: TGTGCCAGCTCTCCTCTCCATGGGAACACTGAAGCTTTCTTT. Drawing the rest from reference TRBV18 and TRBJ1-1, the complete variable domain is NAGVMQNPRHLVRRRGQEARLRCSPMKGHSHVYWYRQLPEEGLKFMVYLQKENIIDESGMPKERFSAEFPKEGPSILRIQQVVRGDSAAYFCASSPLHGNTEAFFGQGTRLTVV.

This sequence joins TRBV9 and TRBJ2-3; 9 bases agree with TRBD2. V was clipped by 4 bases and J by 2 bases; unmatched bases: 5. The CDR3 runs to 15 residues. The germline V gene encodes CDR1 SGDLS and CDR2 YYNGEE. The CDR3 DNA is TGTGCCAGCAGCTATAGCGGGAGTATCACAGATACGCAGTATTTT. Translated, it gives CASSYSGSITDTQYF.

V usage is TRBV20-1 and J usage is TRBJ2-7; perhaps TRBD2 as D (6 bases). The germline V and J ends were trimmed by 6 bases and 1 base, with 16 bases remaining between them. CDR1 and CDR2 from the germline V gene are DFQATT and SNEGSKA (reference sequence). The length of the CDR3 is 14 residues. The CDR3 DNA reads as TGCAGTGCCCCCTTGGTGGGGGGTTCCTACGAGCAGTACGTC. Translating it yields CSAPLVGGSYEQYV.